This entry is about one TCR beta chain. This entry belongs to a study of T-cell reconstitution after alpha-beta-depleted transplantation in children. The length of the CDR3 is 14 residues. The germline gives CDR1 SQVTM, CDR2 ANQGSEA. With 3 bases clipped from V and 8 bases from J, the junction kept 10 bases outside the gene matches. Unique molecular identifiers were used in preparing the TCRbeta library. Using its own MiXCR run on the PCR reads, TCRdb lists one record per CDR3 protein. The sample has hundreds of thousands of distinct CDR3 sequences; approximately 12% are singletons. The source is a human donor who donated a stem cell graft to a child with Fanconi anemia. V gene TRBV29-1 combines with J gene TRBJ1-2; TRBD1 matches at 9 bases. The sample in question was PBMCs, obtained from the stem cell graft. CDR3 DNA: TGCAGCGTTGAGGGAAGCCAGACAGGGGGAGGCTACACCTTC. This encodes CSVEGSQTGGGYTF.